The text below deals with one T cell receptor beta chain. Its target is unknown. Trimming took 5 bases from V and 1 from J, leaving 14 bases between them. The germline V gene encodes CDR1 SEHNR and CDR2 FQNEAQ (reference sequence). The CDR3 spans 15 residues. This sample is drawn from a study of CD8+CD57+ T cells in acquired aplastic anemia. Study-level information: Sorted CD4+ and CD8+ cell DNA averaged roughly 3.2 ug.

Patients chosen for sequencing had shown CD8+CD57+ cell expansion by flow cytometry. Whole-study findings and limits: Comparison of patients with controls identified approximately 28 shared CD8+ CDR3 sequences.

CDR3 and TCR beta VDJ profiling relied on genomic DNA as the template. TCRdb reprocessed the reads via MiXCR and lists one record per CDR3 protein. This sample has some 200,000 distinct CDR3 sequences, with around half found just once. The V gene is TRBV7-9, the J gene TRBJ1-1, with D maybe TRBD1 (6 bases). Specimen: sorted CD4+, CD8+, or CD8+CD57+ T cells (not recorded which) from PBMCs. This sequence was found in a human donor with aplastic anemia. CDR3 loop: CASSPPTGSNTEAFF. CDR3 nucleotide sequence: TGTGCCAGCAGCCCACCCACAGGGTCGAACACTGAAGCTTTCTTT.